The sequence of this T cell receptor (beta chain) was determined in a study of blood T cell repertoires in COVID-19. TCRdb's copy holds only in-frame clones and misses some; the assay was immunoSEQ multiplex PCR. Found here are 50,000 to 60,000 clones, 80% to 90% of them singletons; the top ten hold over 1.5%. J gave up 5 bases and V 6 bases, and 5 bases lay outside the gene matches. Germline CDR1 reads SQVTM; CDR2 reads ANQGSEA. The CDR3 extends over 13 amino acids. This clonotype was sampled from a man aged 55 to 70 with acute or convalescent COVID-19. The V and J genes are TRBV29-1 and TRBJ1-2; the match to TRBD1 covers 11 bases. What was sequenced was peripheral blood. Here the CDR3 reads CSVGQGAVYGYTF. CDR3 in DNA: TGCAGCGTCGGACAGGGGGCCGTATATGGCTACACCTTC.